The present TCR beta chain was sequenced within a study of blood T cell repertoires in COVID-19. This clone has just one count. Libraries were prepared by immunoSEQ multiplex PCR; TCRdb keeps only in-frame clonotypes and omits some of them. The sample holds about 230,000 clones, less than 90% seen once. The junction had 4 bases not matched to a gene; V was cut back by 4 bases and J by 1 base. The CDR3 length is 15 residues. Germline V gene data show CDR1 as SGHNT and CDR2 as YYREEE (reference sequence). This sequence originates from a woman between 65 and 79 years old with active or convalescent COVID-19. What was sequenced was peripheral blood. J is TRBJ1-1 and V is TRBV5-4; 10 bases match TRBD1. CDR3: CASSPRDRGNTEAFF. CDR3 bases: TGTGCCAGCAGCCCCCGGGACAGGGGGAACACTGAAGCTTTCTTT.